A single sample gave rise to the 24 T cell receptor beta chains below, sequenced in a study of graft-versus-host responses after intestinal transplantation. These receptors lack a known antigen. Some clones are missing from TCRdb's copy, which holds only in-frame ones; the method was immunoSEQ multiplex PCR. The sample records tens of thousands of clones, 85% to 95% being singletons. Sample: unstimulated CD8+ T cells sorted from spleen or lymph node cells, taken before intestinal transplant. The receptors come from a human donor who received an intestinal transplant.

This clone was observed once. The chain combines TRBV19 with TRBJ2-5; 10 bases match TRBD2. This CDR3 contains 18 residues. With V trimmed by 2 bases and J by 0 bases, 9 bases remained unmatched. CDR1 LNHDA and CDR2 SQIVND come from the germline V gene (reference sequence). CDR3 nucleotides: TGTGCCAGTAGTATATCGGTAGCGGGAGGACGATACCAAGAGACCCAGTACTTC. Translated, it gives CASSISVAGGRYQETQYF.

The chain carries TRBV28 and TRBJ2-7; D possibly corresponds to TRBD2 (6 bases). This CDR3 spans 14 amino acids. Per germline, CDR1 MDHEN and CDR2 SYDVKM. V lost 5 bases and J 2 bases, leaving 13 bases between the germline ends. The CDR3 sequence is CASSATEGPYEQYF. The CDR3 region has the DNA TGTGCCAGCAGTGCCACGGAGGGGCCCTACGAGCAGTACTTC.

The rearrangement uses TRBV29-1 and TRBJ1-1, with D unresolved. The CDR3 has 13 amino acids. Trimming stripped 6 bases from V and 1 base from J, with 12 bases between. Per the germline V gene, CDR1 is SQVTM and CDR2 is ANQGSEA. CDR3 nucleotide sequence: TGCAGCGTCCGCGATGGGGAGAACACTGAAGCTTTCTTT. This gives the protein CSVRDGENTEAFF.

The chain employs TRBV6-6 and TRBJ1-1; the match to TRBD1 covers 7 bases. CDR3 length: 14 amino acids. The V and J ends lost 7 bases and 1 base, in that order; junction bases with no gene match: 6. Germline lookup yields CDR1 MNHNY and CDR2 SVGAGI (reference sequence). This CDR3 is CASTTTGRNTEAFF. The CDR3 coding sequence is TGTGCCAGCACCACGACAGGGAGGAACACTGAAGCTTTCTTT.

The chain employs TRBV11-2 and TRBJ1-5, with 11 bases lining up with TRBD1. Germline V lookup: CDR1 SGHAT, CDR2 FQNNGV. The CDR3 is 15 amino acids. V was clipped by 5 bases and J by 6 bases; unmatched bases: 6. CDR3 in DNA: TGTGCCAGCAGCGGAGGGACAGGGGGGGTTCAGCCCCAGCATTTT. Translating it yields CASSGGTGGVQPQHF.

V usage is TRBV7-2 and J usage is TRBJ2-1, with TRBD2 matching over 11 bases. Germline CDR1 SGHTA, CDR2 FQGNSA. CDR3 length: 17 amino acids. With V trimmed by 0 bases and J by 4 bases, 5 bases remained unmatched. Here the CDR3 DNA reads TGTGCCAGCAGCTTAGCCCCTAGCGGGAGGAATTACAATGAGCAGTTCTTC. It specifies CASSLAPSGRNYNEQFF.

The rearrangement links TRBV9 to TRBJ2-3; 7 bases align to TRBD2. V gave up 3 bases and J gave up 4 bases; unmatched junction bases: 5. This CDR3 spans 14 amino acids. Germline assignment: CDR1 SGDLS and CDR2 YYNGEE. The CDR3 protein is CASSASGIADTQYF. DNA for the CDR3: TGTGCCAGCAGCGCGAGCGGGATAGCAGATACGCAGTATTTT.

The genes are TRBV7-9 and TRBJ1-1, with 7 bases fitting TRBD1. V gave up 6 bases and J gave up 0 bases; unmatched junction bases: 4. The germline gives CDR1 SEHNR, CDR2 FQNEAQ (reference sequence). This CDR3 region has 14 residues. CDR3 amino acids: CASRLDRLNTEAFF. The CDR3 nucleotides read TGTGCCAGCAGATTGGACAGGTTGAACACTGAAGCTTTCTTT.

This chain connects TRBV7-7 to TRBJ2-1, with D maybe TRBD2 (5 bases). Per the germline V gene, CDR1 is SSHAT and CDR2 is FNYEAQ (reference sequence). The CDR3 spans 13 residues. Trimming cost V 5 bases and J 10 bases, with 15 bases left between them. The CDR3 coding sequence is TGTGCCAGCAGCCCATCAGACTACGAGGAGCAGTTCTTC. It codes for CASSPSDYEEQFF.

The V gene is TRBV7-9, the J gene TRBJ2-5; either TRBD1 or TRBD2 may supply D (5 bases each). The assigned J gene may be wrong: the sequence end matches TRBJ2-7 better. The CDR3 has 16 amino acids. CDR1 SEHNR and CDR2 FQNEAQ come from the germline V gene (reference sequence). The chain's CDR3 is CASSVPLGRGGYEQYF. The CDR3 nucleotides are TGTGCCAGCAGCGTGCCCCTCGGACGGGGCGGATACGAGCAGTACTTC.

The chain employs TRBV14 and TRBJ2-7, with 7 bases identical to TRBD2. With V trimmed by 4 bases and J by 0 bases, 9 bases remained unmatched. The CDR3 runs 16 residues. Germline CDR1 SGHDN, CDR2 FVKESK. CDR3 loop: CASSPASGAYSYEQYF. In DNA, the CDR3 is TGTGCCAGCAGCCCGGCAAGCGGGGCCTACTCCTACGAGCAGTACTTC.

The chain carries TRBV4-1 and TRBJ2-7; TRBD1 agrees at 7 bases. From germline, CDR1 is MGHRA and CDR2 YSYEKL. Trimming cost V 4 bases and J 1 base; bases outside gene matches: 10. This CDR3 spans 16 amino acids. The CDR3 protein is CASSPSWTGRSYEQYF. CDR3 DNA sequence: TGCGCCAGCAGCCCTTCTTGGACAGGCCGATCCTACGAGCAGTACTTC.

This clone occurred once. The CDR3 coding sequence is TGTGCCAGCAGTGTCTGGGGGAGTAGCAATCAGCCCCAGCATTTT. This codes for CASSVWGSSNQPQHF. V usage is TRBV28 and J usage is TRBJ1-5, with D perhaps matching TRBD1 (5 bases). The CDR3 sequence is 15 residues long. Germline-derived CDR1 and CDR2 are MDHEN and SYDVKM. V was clipped by 5 bases and J by 0 bases, with 11 bases between them. Looking up the rest from reference TRBV28 and TRBJ1-5 gives the full variable domain: DVKVTQSSRYLVKRTGEKVFLECVQDMDHENMFWYRQDPGLGLRLIYFSYDVKMKEKGDIPEGYSVSREKKERFSLILESASTNQTSMYLCASSVWGSSNQPQHFGDGTRLSIL.

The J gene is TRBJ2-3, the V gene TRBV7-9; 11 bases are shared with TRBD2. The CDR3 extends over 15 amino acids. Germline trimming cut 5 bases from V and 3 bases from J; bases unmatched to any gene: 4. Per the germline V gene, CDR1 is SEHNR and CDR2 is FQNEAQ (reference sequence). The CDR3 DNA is TGTGCCAGCAGCGAACTAGCGGGAGTGACAGATACGCAGTATTTT. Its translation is CASSELAGVTDTQYF. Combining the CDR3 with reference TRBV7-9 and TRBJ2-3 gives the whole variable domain DTGVSQNPRHKITKRGQNVTFRCDPISEHNRLYWYRQTLGQGPEFLTYFQNEAQLEKSRLLSDRFSAERPKGSFSTLEIQRTEQGDSAMYLCASSELAGVTDTQYFGPGTRLTVL.

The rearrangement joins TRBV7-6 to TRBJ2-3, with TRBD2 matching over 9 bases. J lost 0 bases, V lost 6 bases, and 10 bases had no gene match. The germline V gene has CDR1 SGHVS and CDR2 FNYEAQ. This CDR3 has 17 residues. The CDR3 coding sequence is TGTGCCAGCAGTTGGGGACTAGCACTAACTAGCACAGATACGCAGTATTTT. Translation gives CASSWGLALTSTDTQYF. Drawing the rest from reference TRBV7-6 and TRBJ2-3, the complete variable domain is GAGVSQSPRYKVTKRGQDVALRCDPISGHVSLYWYRQALGQGPEFLTYFNYEAQQDKSGLPNDRFSAERPEGSISTLTIQRTEQRDSAMYRCASSWGLALTSTDTQYFGPGTRLTVL.

CDR3 region: CASSHTGDLAGTGELFF. As DNA, the CDR3 is TGTGCCAGCAGTCACACCGGGGACCTCGCCGGCACCGGGGAGCTGTTTTTT. V and J are TRBV2 and TRBJ2-2; D might be TRBD1 or TRBD2, each matching 5 bases. V lost 5 bases, J lost 4 bases, and 20 bases lay in between. CDR1 is SNHLY, CDR2 FYNNEI, per germline. The CDR3 is made up of 17 amino acids.

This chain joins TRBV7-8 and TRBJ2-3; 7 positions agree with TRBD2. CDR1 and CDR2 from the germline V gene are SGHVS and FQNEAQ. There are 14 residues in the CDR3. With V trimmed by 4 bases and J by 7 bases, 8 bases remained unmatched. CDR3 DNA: TGTGCCAGCAGCTACGAGTCGACTAGCAATACGCAGTATTTT. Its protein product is CASSYESTSNTQYF.

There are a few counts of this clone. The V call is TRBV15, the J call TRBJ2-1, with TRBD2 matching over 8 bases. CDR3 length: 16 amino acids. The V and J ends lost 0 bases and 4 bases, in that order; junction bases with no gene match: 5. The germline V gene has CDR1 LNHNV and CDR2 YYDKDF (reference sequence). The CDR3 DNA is TGTGCCACCAGCAGAGAGGAAACTAGCGGATACAATGAGCAGTTCTTC. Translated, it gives CATSREETSGYNEQFF.

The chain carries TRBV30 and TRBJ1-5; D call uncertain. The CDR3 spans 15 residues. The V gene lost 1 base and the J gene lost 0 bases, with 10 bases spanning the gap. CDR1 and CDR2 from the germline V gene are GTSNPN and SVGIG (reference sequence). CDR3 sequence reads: CAWSAQDASNQPQHF. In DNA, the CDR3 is TGTGCCTGGAGTGCTCAGGACGCTAGCAATCAGCCCCAGCATTTT.

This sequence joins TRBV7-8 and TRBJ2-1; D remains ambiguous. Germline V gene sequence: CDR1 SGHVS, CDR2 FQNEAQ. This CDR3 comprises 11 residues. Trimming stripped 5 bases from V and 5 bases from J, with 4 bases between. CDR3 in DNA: TGTGCCAGCAGCCTTAACAATGAGCAGTTCTTC. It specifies CASSLNNEQFF.

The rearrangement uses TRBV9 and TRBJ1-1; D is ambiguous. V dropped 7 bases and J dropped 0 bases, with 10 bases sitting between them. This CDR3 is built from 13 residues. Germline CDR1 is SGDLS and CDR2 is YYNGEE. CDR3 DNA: TGTGCCAGCTCGGGGAACATGAACACTGAAGCTTTCTTT. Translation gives CASSGNMNTEAFF.

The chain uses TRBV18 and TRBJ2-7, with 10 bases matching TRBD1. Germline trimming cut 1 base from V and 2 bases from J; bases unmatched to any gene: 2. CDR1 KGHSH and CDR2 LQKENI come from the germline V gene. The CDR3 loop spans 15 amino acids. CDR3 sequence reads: CASSPRTGGAYEQYF. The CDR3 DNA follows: TGTGCCAGCTCACCACGGACAGGGGGGGCCTACGAGCAGTACTTC.

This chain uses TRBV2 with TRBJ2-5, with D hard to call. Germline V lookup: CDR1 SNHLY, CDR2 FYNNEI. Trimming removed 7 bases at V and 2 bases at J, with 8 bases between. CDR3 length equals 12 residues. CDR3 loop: CASITVQETQYF. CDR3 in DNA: TGTGCCAGCATTACCGTTCAAGAGACCCAGTACTTC.

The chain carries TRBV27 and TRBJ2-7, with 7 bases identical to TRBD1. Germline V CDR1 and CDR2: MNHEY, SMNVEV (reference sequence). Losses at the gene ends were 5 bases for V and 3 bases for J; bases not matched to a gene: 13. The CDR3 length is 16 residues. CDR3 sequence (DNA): TGTGCCAGCAGTCTATACCCGGGACAGAATCTCTACGAGCAGTACTTC. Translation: CASSLYPGQNLYEQYF.